The 19 T cell receptor beta chains below all came from one sample that was sequenced in a study of cytomegalovirus exposure and HLA in healthy donors. The PCR employed 60 Vbeta primers together with 13 Jbeta primers. TCRdb's table, derived via immunoSEQ multiplex PCR, lists solely in-frame clones and lacks some. The data contain approximately 72,000 clones, around 76% of them seen just once; the ten biggest clones take up less than 7%. What was sequenced was PBMCs. The receptors were gathered from a male donor in good health and CMV-seropositive.

The chain has TRBV15 and TRBJ2-5; D perhaps matches TRBD2 (6 bases). Trimming pared 1 base from V and 4 bases from J, leaving 10 bases between. Looked up from germline, CDR1 is LNHNV and CDR2 is YYDKDF (reference sequence). The CDR3 length is 14 residues. CDR3 in DNA: TGTGCCACCAGCAGAGGTGGGGGAGGAGAGACCCAGTACTTC. It encodes CATSRGGGGETQYF.

J is TRBJ1-1 and V is TRBV19, with D possibly matching TRBD1 (5 bases). V lost 5 bases and J lost 4, with 14 bases in between. This CDR3 has 14 amino acids. CDR1 and CDR2 from the germline V gene are LNHDA and SQIVND (reference sequence). CDR3 in amino acids: CASSLGTARTEAFF. The CDR3 DNA is TGTGCCAGTAGTCTAGGGACTGCCCGCACTGAAGCTTTCTTT.

In regard to this clone: One junction end disagrees with the germline gene, perhaps due to a read error. The chain is built from TRBV6-1 and TRBJ1-1, with D possibly being TRBD1 (6 bases). Germline V gene data show CDR1 as MNHNS and CDR2 as SASEGT. This CDR3 is 15 amino acids long. Here the CDR3 reads CASSDPRGGNSEAFF. Here the CDR3 DNA reads TGTGCCAGCAGTGACCCCAGGGGTGGGAACAGTGAAGCTTTCTTT.

The rearrangement uses TRBV5-1 and TRBJ2-7; D might be TRBD2 (5 bases). CDR3 size: 15 residues. With 0 bases removed from V and 2 bases from J, the gap between germline ends came to 12 bases. Germline CDR1 and CDR2: SGHRS and YFSETQ. For the CDR3, the DNA is TGCGCCAGCAGCTTGGAGCCAGCGGCCCCCTACGAGCAGTACTTC. Translating gives CASSLEPAAPYEQYF.

This clone was seen a single time. The V gene is TRBV5-4, the J gene TRBJ2-1; D possibly corresponds to TRBD2 (6 bases). The germline V gene encodes CDR1 SGHNT and CDR2 YYREEE (reference sequence). Trimming removed 6 bases at V and 5 bases at J, with 18 bases between. The CDR3 is 15 residues long. Here the CDR3 DNA reads TGTGCCAGCACCCTCGGGCTAGCGCGACACAATGAGCAGTTCTTC. Amino acids: CASTLGLARHNEQFF.

This rearrangement joins TRBV5-6 to TRBJ2-5; weak D call: TRBD1 (6 bases). Germline CDR1 is SGHDT and CDR2 is YYEEEE. This CDR3 spans 13 amino acids. V was pared by 6 bases and J by 5 bases, with 14 bases between. The CDR3 DNA is TGTGCCAGCAATCCCAGGGGAGTCGAGACCCAGTACTTC. The encoded protein is CASNPRGVETQYF.

This clone was seen a handful of times. The rearrangement links TRBV7-9 to TRBJ1-2; TRBD1 matches 7 bases. The CDR3 runs to 14 residues. The germline gives CDR1 SEHNR, CDR2 FQNEAQ (reference sequence). V shed 5 bases, J shed 5 bases, and the junction held 8 bases outside the gene matches. The CDR3 reads CASSPGTVYYGYTF. The CDR3 DNA sequence: TGTGCCAGCAGCCCCGGGACAGTATATTATGGCTACACCTTC.

The J gene is TRBJ2-1, the V gene TRBV4-2; 10 nucleotides align to TRBD2. The CDR3 is made up of 14 amino acids. The V gene's germline CDR1 is LGHNA and CDR2 YNFKEQ. V was clipped by 4 bases and J by 10 bases; unmatched bases: 7. This CDR3 reads CASSPGAGGPEQFF. In DNA form, the CDR3 reads TGTGCCAGCAGCCCCGGAGCGGGGGGGCCCGAGCAGTTCTTC.

The rearrangement joins TRBV10-3 to TRBJ2-2; D perhaps matches TRBD2 (5 bases). Trimming pared 10 bases from V and 3 bases from J, leaving 15 bases between. CDR1 and CDR2 from the germline V gene are ENHRY and SYGVKD. The CDR3 totals 14 residues. The DNA for the CDR3 is TGTGCCACCTTTACCGGGATAGACACCGGGGAGCTGTTTTTT. Translation gives CATFTGIDTGELFF.

The chain employs TRBV2 and TRBJ2-3; a weak D match, TRBD2 (5 bases). V was pared by 8 bases and J by 2 bases, with 11 bases between. Germline CDR1 SNHLY, CDR2 FYNNEI. The length of the CDR3 is 13 residues. CDR3 nucleotides: TGTGCCAGCTTCCGGGGAAACACAGATACGCAGTATTTT. Translation: CASFRGNTDTQYF.

This chain connects TRBV7-2 to TRBJ1-3; a weak D match, TRBD1 (5 bases). With 7 bases removed from V and 1 base from J, the gap between germline ends came to 8 bases. This CDR3 region has 13 residues. Germline V gene sequence: CDR1 SGHTA, CDR2 FQGNSA. CDR3 residues: CASTTDSGNTIYF. The CDR3 coding sequence is TGTGCCAGCACGACAGATTCTGGAAACACCATATATTTT.

This chain uses TRBV5-4 with TRBJ2-1; D not certain. Germline V gene lookup returns CDR1 SGHNT and CDR2 YYREEE (reference sequence). This CDR3 spans 12 amino acids. The ends were cut back, 2 bases at V and 7 bases at J, with 7 bases in the middle. The CDR3 here is CASSFYRNEQFF. The CDR3 DNA reads TGTGCCAGCAGCTTCTACAGAAATGAGCAGTTCTTC.

The rearrangement links TRBV7-9 to TRBJ2-6, with D perhaps matching TRBD2 (5 bases). CDR3 length equals 16 residues. Trimming removed 5 bases from V and 5 bases from J, with 16 bases in between. The germline V gene has CDR1 SEHNR and CDR2 FQNEAQ (reference sequence). The CDR3 DNA follows: TGTGCCAGCAGCGACACAATCGGACTGAGGGCCAACGTCCTGACTTTC. Protein product: CASSDTIGLRANVLTF.

The rearrangement joins TRBV28 to TRBJ2-7; TRBD1 matches at 8 bases. V lost 7 bases, J lost 3 bases, and 11 bases stayed unmatched. This CDR3 region has 15 residues. Germline V gene lookup returns CDR1 MDHEN and CDR2 SYDVKM. CDR3 sequence reads: CASIGLQGEGYEQYF. The CDR3 nucleotides are TGTGCCAGCATTGGTCTACAGGGGGAAGGCTACGAGCAGTACTTC.

The chain joins TRBV6-1 to TRBJ2-3; TRBD1 agrees at 7 bases. The CDR3 loop spans 13 amino acids. J was trimmed by 6 bases and V by 3 bases; bases with no gene match: 3. CDR1 and CDR2 (germline): MNHNS, SASEGT. The CDR3 coding sequence is TGTGCCAGCAGTGAGTCGACAGGGGATACGCAGTATTTT. Translated: CASSESTGDTQYF.

The J gene is TRBJ2-5, the V gene TRBV6-5, with D tentatively TRBD1 (5 bases). Looked up from germline, CDR1 is MNHEY and CDR2 is SVGAGI. The CDR3 totals 14 residues. Trimming took off 6 bases at V and 4 bases at J, with 15 bases between the two ends. In DNA form, the CDR3 reads TGTGCCAGCAGCCAGCTCCAGGGAATAGAGACCCAGTACTTC. Amino acid sequence: CASSQLQGIETQYF.

The rearrangement uses TRBV5-1 and TRBJ2-3; no clear D. This CDR3 comprises 13 residues. Trimming stripped 3 bases from V and 2 bases from J, with 7 bases between. Germline V CDR1 and CDR2: SGHRS, YFSETQ. The CDR3 nucleotides are TGCGCCAGCAGCTCCACTATCACAGATACGCAGTATTTT. This sequence encodes CASSSTITDTQYF.

In DNA form, the CDR3 reads TGTGCCATCTCGGCGGGAGTTGGCTACAATGAGCAGTTCTTC. Protein product: CAISAGVGYNEQFF. The chain couples TRBV10-3 to TRBJ2-1, with TRBD2 matching 7 bases. This CDR3 contains 14 residues. V shed 8 bases, J shed 3 bases, and the junction held 7 bases outside the gene matches. Looked up from germline, CDR1 is ENHRY and CDR2 is SYGVKD.

This sequence joins TRBV7-2 and TRBJ2-5; 10 bases fit TRBD2. CDR3 size: 15 residues. Trimming at V came to 5 bases and at J to 4 bases, leaving 7 bases not matched to a gene. Per germline, CDR1 SGHTA and CDR2 FQGNSA. The CDR3 sequence: CASSVQRGGPETQYF. The CDR3 nucleotides are TGTGCCAGCAGCGTCCAGCGGGGGGGCCCAGAGACCCAGTACTTC.